This paragraph reports one TCR beta chain. V was pared by 2 bases and J by 7 bases, with 7 bases of the junction left unmatched. This CDR3 has 15 residues. The germline V gene encodes CDR1 MNHNY and CDR2 SVGAGI (reference sequence). The data originate from a study of blood T cell repertoires in COVID-19. The repertoire was sequenced with immunoSEQ multiplex PCR; TCRdb's copy has only in-frame clones and lacks some. The sample contains 85,000 to 120,000 clones, 84% of which appear only once. The V call is TRBV6-6, the J call TRBJ2-1, with 8 positions matching TRBD2. The sequenced sample was peripheral blood. This TCR was recovered from a man in his forties with active or convalescent COVID-19. CDR3 sequence reads: CASSYPGGGGNEQFF. The CDR3 nucleotides are TGTGCCAGCAGTTACCCGGGGGGGGGAGGTAATGAGCAGTTCTTC.